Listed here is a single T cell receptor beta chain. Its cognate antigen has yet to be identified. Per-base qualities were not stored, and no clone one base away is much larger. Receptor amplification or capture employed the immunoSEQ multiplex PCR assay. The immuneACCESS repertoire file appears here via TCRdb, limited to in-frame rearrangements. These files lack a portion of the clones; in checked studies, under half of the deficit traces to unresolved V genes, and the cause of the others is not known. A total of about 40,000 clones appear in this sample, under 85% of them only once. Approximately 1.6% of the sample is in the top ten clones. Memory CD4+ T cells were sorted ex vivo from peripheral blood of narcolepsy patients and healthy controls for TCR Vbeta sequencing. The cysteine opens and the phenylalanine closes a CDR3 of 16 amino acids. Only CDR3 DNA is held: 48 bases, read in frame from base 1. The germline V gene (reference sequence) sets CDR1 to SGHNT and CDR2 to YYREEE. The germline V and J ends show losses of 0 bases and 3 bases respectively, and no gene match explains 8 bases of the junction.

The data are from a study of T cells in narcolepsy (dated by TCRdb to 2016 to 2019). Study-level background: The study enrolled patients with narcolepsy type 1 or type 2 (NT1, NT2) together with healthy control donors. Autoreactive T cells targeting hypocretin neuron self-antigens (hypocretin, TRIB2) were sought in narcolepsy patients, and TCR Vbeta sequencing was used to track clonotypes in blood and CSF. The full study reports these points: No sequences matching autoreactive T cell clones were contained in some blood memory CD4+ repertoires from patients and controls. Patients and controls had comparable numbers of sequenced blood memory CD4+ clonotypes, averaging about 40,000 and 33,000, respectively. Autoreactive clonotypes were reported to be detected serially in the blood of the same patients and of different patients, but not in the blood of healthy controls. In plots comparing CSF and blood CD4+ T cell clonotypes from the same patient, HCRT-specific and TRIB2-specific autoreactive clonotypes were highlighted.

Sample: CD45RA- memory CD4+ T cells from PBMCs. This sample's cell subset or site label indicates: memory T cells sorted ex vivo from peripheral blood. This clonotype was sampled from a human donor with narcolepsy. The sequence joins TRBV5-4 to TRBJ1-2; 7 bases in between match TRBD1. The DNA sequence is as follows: TGTGCCAGCAGCTTGGGAGGGGCAGGGGGTTACTATGGCTACACCTTC. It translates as CASSLGGAGGYYGYTF.